Shown below are 26 T cell receptor beta chains from a single sample sequenced in a study of blood T cell repertoires in COVID-19. Libraries were prepared by immunoSEQ multiplex PCR; TCRdb keeps only in-frame clonotypes and omits some of them. In the table there are approximately 180,000 clones, 82% of which are singletons. The sequencing input was PBMCs or T cells enriched from blood (not recorded which). These receptor sequences come from an older woman with acute COVID-19.

V usage is TRBV4-3 and J usage is TRBJ1-2; D is ambiguous. Germline V gives CDR1 LGHNA, CDR2 YSLEER. With 0 bases removed from V and 8 bases from J, the gap between germline ends came to 16 bases. The CDR3 has 15 residues. CDR3 nucleotides: TGCGCCAGCAGCCAAGAGGCCGATAGGAGTTACGGCTACACCTTC. Its protein is CASSQEADRSYGYTF.

The J gene is TRBJ2-2, the V gene TRBV7-9, with 7 positions matching TRBD2. The CDR3 is 18 residues long. The junction had 15 bases not matched to a gene; V was cut back by 3 bases and J by 5 bases. The V gene's germline CDR1 is SEHNR and CDR2 FQNEAQ (reference sequence). This CDR3 reads CASSFPSGSPISTGELFF. CDR3 coding DNA: TGTGCCAGCAGCTTTCCTAGCGGATCGCCCATAAGTACCGGGGAGCTGTTTTTT.

This sequence joins TRBV4-3 and TRBJ1-2; possibly TRBD1 for D (5 bases). Between the trimmed V and J ends, which lost 4 bases and 6 bases, there was a span of 9 bases. This CDR3 comprises 12 residues. Per the germline V gene, CDR1 is LGHNA and CDR2 is YSLEER. CDR3 DNA: TGCGCCAGCAGCCTGCGGGGGGATGGCTACACCTTC. Residues: CASSLRGDGYTF.

The genes are TRBV5-8 and TRBJ1-5; 9 bases are shared with TRBD1. Germline V gene data show CDR1 as SGHTS and CDR2 as YDEGEE. The CDR3 spans 16 residues. V lost 3 bases and J lost 3; bases outside the gene matches: 7. Written as DNA, the CDR3 is TGTGCCAGCAGCTGGACCGGGACAGGGAACAATCAGCCCCAGCATTTT. It encodes CASSWTGTGNNQPQHF.

The chain employs TRBV28 and TRBJ2-1; D is undetermined. Per the germline V gene, CDR1 is MDHEN and CDR2 is SYDVKM. V was shortened by 2 bases and J by 4 bases, with 12 bases between the two germline ends. CDR3 length equals 15 residues. This chain's CDR3 is CASSLSLLGYNEQFF. The CDR3, as DNA: TGTGCCAGCAGTTTAAGTCTTCTCGGGTACAATGAGCAGTTCTTC.

This clone was detected once. The chain's CDR3 is CASRGAGVEAGANVLTF. CDR3 nucleotide sequence: TGTGCCAGTAGGGGCGCAGGGGTAGAAGCTGGGGCCAACGTCCTGACTTTC. The chain links TRBV19 to TRBJ2-6; TRBD1 is a possible D gene (6 bases). Trimming removed 6 bases from V and 2 bases from J, with 17 bases in between. CDR3 length: 17 residues. Germline loops: CDR1 LNHDA, CDR2 SQIVND (reference sequence).

This chain uses TRBV6-5 with TRBJ2-7, with 9 positions matching TRBD2. CDR1 is MNHEY and CDR2 is SVGAGI in the germline V gene. The CDR3 totals 14 residues. V trimming: 7 bases; J trimming: 2 bases; junction bases outside the gene matches: 6. The CDR3 bases are TGTGCCAGCACCCAACTAGCGGGCCCCTACGAGCAGTACTTC. It yields the protein CASTQLAGPYEQYF.

The chain joins TRBV6-2 or TRBV6-3 to TRBJ1-1; D is unresolved. Trimming took 0 bases from V and 2 from J, leaving 10 bases between them. CDR1 is MNHEY and CDR2 is SVGEGT in the germline V gene. CDR3 length: 15 residues. This CDR3 reads CASSYSTGVNTEAFF. In DNA form, the CDR3 reads TGTGCCAGCAGTTACTCGACCGGGGTTAACACTGAAGCTTTCTTT.

V gene TRBV7-2 combines with J gene TRBJ2-7; TRBD2 aligns across 9 bases. This CDR3 is 14 amino acids long. Germline values: CDR1 SGHTA, CDR2 FQGNSA. V shed 6 bases, J shed 5 bases, and the junction held 8 bases outside the gene matches. The CDR3 sequence is CASSEAGGFDEQYF. CDR3 DNA: TGTGCCAGCAGTGAAGCGGGAGGTTTCGACGAGCAGTACTTC.

The V and J genes are TRBV7-2 and TRBJ2-5; 15 bases agree with TRBD2. Germline lookup yields CDR1 SGHTA and CDR2 FQGNSA. This CDR3 contains 16 residues. V gave up 5 bases and J gave up 5 bases; unmatched junction bases: 6. This CDR3 is CASSLGLAGGWETQYF. CDR3 coding DNA: TGTGCCAGCAGCCTAGGACTAGCGGGAGGGTGGGAGACCCAGTACTTC.

This clone was detected only a few times. CDR3: CASTPNLAGEQFF. The CDR3 DNA reads TGTGCCAGCACCCCGAACCTAGCGGGTGAGCAGTTCTTC. V is TRBV12-3 or TRBV12-4 and J is TRBJ2-1; 8 positions agree with TRBD2. The CDR3 totals 13 residues. Germline trimming cut 7 bases from V and 9 bases from J; bases unmatched to any gene: 8.

The gene calls are TRBV9 and TRBJ2-3, with D possibly TRBD2 on 7 matching bases. Germline CDR1 is SGDLS and CDR2 is YYNGEE. V was clipped by 3 bases and J by 1 base, with 21 bases between them. The CDR3 spans 18 residues. Here the CDR3 DNA reads TGTGCCAGCAGCGCTCTAAGGGGGAGCCGGGGGGGCACAGATACGCAGTATTTT. It specifies CASSALRGSRGGTDTQYF.

The chain joins TRBV10-3 to TRBJ2-5; D unresolved. This CDR3 has 14 residues. The V end lost 4 bases, the J end lost 4 bases, and 13 bases lay between the germline ends. The germline V gene has CDR1 ENHRY and CDR2 SYGVKD. The CDR3 is CAISADGRVETQYF. As DNA, the CDR3 is TGTGCCATCAGTGCCGACGGCCGGGTAGAGACCCAGTACTTC.

The sample holds one count of this clone. The rearrangement uses TRBV6-5 and TRBJ2-7, with D tentatively TRBD2 (6 bases). This CDR3 has 14 residues. Germline CDR1 MNHEY, CDR2 SVGAGI. V lost 7 bases and J 3 bases, leaving 16 bases between the germline ends. For the CDR3, the DNA is TGTGCCAGCAACCCCAGGGAGGCGGTCTACGAGCAGTACTTC. This gives the protein CASNPREAVYEQYF.

The CDR3 here is CASSQAVSSSGAIGGANVLTF. The CDR3 bases are TGTGCCAGCAGCCAAGCTGTTTCGAGCTCTGGGGCCATAGGTGGGGCCAACGTCCTGACTTTC. V usage is TRBV4-2 and J usage is TRBJ2-6; D is perhaps TRBD1 (5 bases). Germline CDR1 is LGHNA and CDR2 is YNFKEQ. Trimming removed 1 base from V and 3 bases from J, with 25 bases in between. The CDR3 is made up of 21 amino acids.

V is TRBV10-2 and J is TRBJ2-5; D might be TRBD1 (7 bases). Trimming stripped 8 bases from V and 3 bases from J, with 16 bases between. The CDR3 is made up of 14 amino acids. CDR1 is WSHSY and CDR2 is SAAADI in the germline V gene. The CDR3 sequence is CASGGGGLKETQYF. The DNA of the CDR3 is TGCGCCAGCGGAGGAGGGGGCTTGAAAGAGACCCAGTACTTC.

The chain uses TRBV4-1 and TRBJ1-2; 7 bases match TRBD1. Trimming took 5 bases from V and 4 from J; bases not matched to a gene: 16. The CDR3 loop spans 17 amino acids. Germline CDR1 is MGHRA and CDR2 is YSYEKL. CDR3 sequence reads: CASSTGTVPSVFYGYTF. In nucleotides, the CDR3 is TGCGCCAGCAGCACCGGGACAGTCCCATCCGTCTTCTATGGCTACACCTTC.

The sample holds one count of this clone. The chain recombines TRBV28 with TRBJ1-6, with TRBD1 matching 9 bases. CDR3 length equals 15 residues. Unmatched junction bases numbered 8, after V lost 7 bases and J lost 7 bases. Germline V CDR1 and CDR2: MDHEN, SYDVKM. CDR3 protein: CASTIQGAENSPLHF. In nucleotides, the CDR3 is TGTGCCAGCACCATACAGGGGGCGGAAAATTCACCCCTCCACTTT.

This chain links TRBV11-2 with TRBJ2-1; 7 nucleotides agree with TRBD1. The V gene's germline CDR1 is SGHAT and CDR2 FQNNGV. This CDR3 is built from 15 residues. Trimming removed 4 bases from V and 10 bases from J; junction bases left unmatched: 13. The CDR3 reads CASSSWRRGRGEQFF. CDR3 DNA sequence: TGTGCCAGCAGCTCCTGGCGTAGGGGGCGAGGGGAGCAGTTCTTC.

This chain connects TRBV4-3 to TRBJ2-7; TRBD2 agrees at 8 bases. Germline V gives CDR1 LGHNA, CDR2 YSLEER. The CDR3 has 14 amino acids. V shed 4 bases, J shed 3 bases, and the junction held 5 bases outside the gene matches. CDR3 amino acids: CASSPKAGDYEQYV. CDR3 nucleotides: TGCGCCAGCAGCCCCAAAGCGGGGGACTACGAGCAGTACGTC.

The chain couples TRBV4-3 to TRBJ1-4; TRBD1 matches 7 bases. V gave up 0 bases and J gave up 4 bases; unmatched junction bases: 5. This CDR3 region has 16 residues. The germline V gene encodes CDR1 LGHNA and CDR2 YSLEER. The CDR3 loop is CASSQEGDRGNEKLFF. The CDR3 nucleotides read TGCGCCAGCAGCCAAGAGGGGGACAGAGGTAATGAAAAACTGTTTTTT.

The count of this clone is one. This chain joins TRBV10-3 and TRBJ1-3, with unresolved D. Trimming took off 4 bases at V and 7 bases at J, with 8 bases between the two ends. This CDR3 region has 12 residues. Germline CDR1 reads ENHRY; CDR2 reads SYGVKD. The CDR3 DNA reads TGTGCCATCAGTGTCACTAATAACACCATATATTTT. It is translated as CAISVTNNTIYF.

The chain links TRBV2 to TRBJ1-2, with D tentatively TRBD1 (5 bases). The CDR3 contains 14 residues. V lost 3 bases and J lost 6, with 14 bases in between. Germline CDR1 SNHLY, CDR2 FYNNEI. The CDR3 sequence is CASSDRAPMDGYTF. CDR3 nucleotide sequence: TGTGCCAGCAGTGACAGGGCCCCTATGGATGGCTACACCTTC.

CDR3 amino acids: CASSATEPYPNEQYF. The CDR3 DNA reads TGTGCCAGCAGCGCTACAGAACCTTACCCGAACGAGCAGTACTTC. The chain uses TRBV21-1 and TRBJ2-7; whether TRBD1, the table's D call, matches the DNA was not checked. TRBV21-1 corresponds to a pseudogene. The CDR3 runs to 15 residues.

This chain joins TRBV5-4 and TRBJ2-3; a possible D gene is TRBD1 (5 bases). Germline values: CDR1 SGHNT, CDR2 YYREEE (reference sequence). CDR3 length: 14 residues. Trimming took off 4 bases at V and 2 bases at J, with 11 bases between the two ends. DNA for the CDR3: TGTGCCAGCAGCCACAGGAGTATCACAGATACGCAGTATTTT. Its protein is CASSHRSITDTQYF.

This chain connects TRBV6-5 to TRBJ1-4; D may be TRBD1 (6 bases). Trimming took off 6 bases at V and 1 base at J, with 9 bases between the two ends. This CDR3 has 14 amino acids. Germline CDR1 is MNHEY and CDR2 is SVGAGI. CDR3 sequence reads: CASRTGLTNEKLFF. CDR3 nucleotide sequence: TGTGCCAGCAGAACAGGGTTAACTAATGAAAAACTGTTTTTT.